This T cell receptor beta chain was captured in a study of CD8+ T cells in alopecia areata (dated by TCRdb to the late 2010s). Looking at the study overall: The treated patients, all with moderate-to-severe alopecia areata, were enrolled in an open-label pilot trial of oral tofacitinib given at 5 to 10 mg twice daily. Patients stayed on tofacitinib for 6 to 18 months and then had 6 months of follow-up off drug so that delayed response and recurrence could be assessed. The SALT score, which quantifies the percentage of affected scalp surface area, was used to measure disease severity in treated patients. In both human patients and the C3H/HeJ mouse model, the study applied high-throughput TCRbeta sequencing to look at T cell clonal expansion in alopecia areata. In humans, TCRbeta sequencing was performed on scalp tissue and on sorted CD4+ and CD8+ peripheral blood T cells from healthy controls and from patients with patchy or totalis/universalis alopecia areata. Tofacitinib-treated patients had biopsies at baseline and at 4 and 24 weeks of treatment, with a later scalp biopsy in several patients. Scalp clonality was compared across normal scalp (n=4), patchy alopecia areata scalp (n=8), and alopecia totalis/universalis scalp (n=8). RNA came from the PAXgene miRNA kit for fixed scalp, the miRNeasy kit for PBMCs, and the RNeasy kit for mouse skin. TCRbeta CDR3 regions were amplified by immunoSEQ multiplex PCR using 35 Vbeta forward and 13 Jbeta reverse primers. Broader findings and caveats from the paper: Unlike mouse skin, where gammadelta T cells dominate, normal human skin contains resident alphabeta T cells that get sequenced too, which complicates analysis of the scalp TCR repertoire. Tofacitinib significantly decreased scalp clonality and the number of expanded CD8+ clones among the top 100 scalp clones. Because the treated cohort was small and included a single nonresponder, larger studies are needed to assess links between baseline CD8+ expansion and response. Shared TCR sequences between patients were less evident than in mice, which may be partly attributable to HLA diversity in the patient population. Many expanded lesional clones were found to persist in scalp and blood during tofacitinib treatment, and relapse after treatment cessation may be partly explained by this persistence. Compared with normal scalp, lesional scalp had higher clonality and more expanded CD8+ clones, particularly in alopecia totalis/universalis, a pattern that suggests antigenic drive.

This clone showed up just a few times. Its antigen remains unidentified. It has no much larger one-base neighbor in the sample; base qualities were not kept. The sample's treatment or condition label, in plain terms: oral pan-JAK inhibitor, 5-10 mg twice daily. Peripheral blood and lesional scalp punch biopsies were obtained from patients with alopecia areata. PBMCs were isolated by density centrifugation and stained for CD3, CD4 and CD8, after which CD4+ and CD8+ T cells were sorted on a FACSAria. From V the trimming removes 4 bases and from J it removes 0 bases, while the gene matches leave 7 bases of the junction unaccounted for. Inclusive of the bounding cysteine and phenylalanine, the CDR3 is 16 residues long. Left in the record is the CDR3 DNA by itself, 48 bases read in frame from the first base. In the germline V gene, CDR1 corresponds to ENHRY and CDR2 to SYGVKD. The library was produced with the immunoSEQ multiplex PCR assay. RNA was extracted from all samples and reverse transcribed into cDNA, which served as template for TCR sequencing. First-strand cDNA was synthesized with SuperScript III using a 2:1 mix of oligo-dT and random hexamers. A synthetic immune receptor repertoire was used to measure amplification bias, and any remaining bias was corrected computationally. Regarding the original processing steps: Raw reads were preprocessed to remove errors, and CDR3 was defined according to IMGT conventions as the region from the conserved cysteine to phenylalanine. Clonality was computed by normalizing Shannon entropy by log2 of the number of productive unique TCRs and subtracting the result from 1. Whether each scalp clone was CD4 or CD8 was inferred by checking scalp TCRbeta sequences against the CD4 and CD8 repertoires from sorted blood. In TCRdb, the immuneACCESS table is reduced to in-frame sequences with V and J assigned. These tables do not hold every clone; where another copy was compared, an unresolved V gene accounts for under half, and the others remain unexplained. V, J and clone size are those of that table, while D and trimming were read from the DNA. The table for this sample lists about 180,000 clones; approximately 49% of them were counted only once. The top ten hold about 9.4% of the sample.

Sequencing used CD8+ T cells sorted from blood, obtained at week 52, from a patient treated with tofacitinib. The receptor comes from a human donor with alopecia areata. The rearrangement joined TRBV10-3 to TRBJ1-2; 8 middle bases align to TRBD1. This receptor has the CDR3 CAISAARGQANYGYTF. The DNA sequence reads TGTGCCATCAGTGCTGCCCGGGGACAGGCTAACTATGGCTACACCTTC.